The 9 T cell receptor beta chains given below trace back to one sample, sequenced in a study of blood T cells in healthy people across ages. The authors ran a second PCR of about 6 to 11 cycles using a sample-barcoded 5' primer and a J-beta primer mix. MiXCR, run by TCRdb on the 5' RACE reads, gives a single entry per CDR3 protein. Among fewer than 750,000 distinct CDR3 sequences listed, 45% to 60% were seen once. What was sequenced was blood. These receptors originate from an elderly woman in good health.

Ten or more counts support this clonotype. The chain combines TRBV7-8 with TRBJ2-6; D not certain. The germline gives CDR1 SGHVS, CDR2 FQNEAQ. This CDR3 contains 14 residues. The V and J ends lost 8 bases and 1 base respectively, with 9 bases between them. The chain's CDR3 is CASHDPSGANVLTF. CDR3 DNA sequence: TGTGCCAGCCATGATCCGTCTGGGGCCAACGTCCTGACTTTC.

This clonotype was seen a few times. CDR3 residues: CASSQEITDTQYF. CDR3 DNA: TGTGCCAGCAGTCAGGAAATCACAGATACGCAGTATTTT. The genes are TRBV2 and TRBJ2-3; the D is unclear. The V end lost 5 bases, the J end lost 2 bases, and 8 bases lay between the germline ends. Germline CDR1 is SNHLY and CDR2 is FYNNEI. This CDR3 comprises 13 residues.

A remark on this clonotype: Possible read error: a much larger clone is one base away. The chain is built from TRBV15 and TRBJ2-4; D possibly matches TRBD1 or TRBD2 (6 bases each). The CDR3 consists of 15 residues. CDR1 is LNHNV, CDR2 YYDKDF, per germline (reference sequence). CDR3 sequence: CAASRVGGAKNIQYF. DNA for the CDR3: TGTGCCGCCAGCAGAGTAGGGGGGGCCAAAAACATTCAGTACTTC.

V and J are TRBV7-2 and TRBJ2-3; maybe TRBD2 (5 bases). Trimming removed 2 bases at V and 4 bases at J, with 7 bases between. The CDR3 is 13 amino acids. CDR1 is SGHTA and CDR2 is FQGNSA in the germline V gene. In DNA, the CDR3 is TGTGCCAGCAGCTTAAAGGAGGCAGATACGCAGTATTTT. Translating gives CASSLKEADTQYF.

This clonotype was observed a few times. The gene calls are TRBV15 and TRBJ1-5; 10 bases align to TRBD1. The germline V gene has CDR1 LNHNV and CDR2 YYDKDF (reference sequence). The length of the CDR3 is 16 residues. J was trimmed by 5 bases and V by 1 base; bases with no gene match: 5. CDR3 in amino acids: CATSRGPGTGDQPQHF. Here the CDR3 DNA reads TGTGCCACCAGCAGAGGACCCGGGACAGGGGATCAGCCCCAGCATTTT.

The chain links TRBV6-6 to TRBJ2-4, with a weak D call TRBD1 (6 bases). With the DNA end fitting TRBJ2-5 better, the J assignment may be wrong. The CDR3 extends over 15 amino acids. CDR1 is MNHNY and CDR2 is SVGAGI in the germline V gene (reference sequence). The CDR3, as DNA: TGTGCCAGCAGTCCTCCGGGACACCCAGGAGAGACCCAGTACTTC. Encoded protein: CASSPPGHPGETQYF.

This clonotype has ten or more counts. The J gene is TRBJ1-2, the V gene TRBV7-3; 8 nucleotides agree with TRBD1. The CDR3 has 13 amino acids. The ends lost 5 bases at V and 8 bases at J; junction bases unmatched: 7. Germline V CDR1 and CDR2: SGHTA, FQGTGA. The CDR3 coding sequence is TGTGCCAGCAGCCCCGGACAGGGTCGCGGCTACACCTTC. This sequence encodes CASSPGQGRGYTF.

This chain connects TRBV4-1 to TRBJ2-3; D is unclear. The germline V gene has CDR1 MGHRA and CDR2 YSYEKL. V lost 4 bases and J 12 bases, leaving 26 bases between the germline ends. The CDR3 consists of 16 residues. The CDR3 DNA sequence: TGCGCCAGCAGCCGGTGGGCTGAGGACGGGCTTATGGACCAGTATTTT. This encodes CASSRWAEDGLMDQYF.

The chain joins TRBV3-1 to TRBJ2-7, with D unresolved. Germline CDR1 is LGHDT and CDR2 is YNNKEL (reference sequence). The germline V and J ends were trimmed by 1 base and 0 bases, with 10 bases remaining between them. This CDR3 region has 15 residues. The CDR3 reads CASSQGVTSSYEQYF. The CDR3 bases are TGTGCCAGCAGCCAAGGCGTAACGAGCTCCTACGAGCAGTACTTC.